The source of this T cell receptor beta chain is a study of naive and memory T cell subsets. Whole blood, 2.5 to 3 ml, came from adult healthy volunteers. An oligonucleotide containing a UMI was ligated to the 3' end of TCR cDNA. Unsorted total RNA, about 1 to 1000 ng, was DNase treated before reverse transcription. The CDR3 spans 15 residues. V trimming: 2 bases; J trimming: 2 bases; junction bases outside the gene matches: 1. CDR1 and CDR2 from the germline V gene are LGHNA and YSLEER. For blood and skin samples, reverse transcription used TCR alpha and beta constant primers. Four PCR rounds used nested alpha and beta constant region primers plus the SP2 primer. TCRdb analysed the 5' RACE reads with MiXCR anew, one entry per CDR3 protein. The sample consists of about 20,000 distinct CDR3 sequences, roughly 4% of them appearing once. This clonotype showed up many times. Its cognate antigen is unknown.

Study outcomes and limitations: TCR transcript changes with activation or differentiation may affect this RNA method.

The sequence came from a male donor in good health. The chain carries TRBV4-3 and TRBJ2-1, with 9 bases lining up with TRBD2. The CDR3 reads CASSQLAGAYNEQFF. For the CDR3, the DNA is TGCGCCAGCAGCCAATTAGCGGGGGCCTACAATGAGCAGTTCTTC.